This is a list of T cell receptor beta chains from one sample in a study of vaccination effects on CD4 cells after COVID-19. Clones were read by immunoSEQ multiplex PCR, and TCRdb kept only the in-frame ones, dropping some. The table lists 23,000 or so clones, approximately 73% of them singletons, with about 12% in the top ten. These receptors are not linked to any known antigen. The sample here was CD4+ T cells from PBMCs cultured with HCoV-229E spike peptides, taken before COVID-19 vaccination. These receptors all come from a human donor who received a COVID-19 vaccine. Each CDR3 is given with its conserved first and last residue. The D gene is left open where the match is weak. Expanded clones are given a class, and other clones once, few, many or no size at all.

J: TRBJ2-3
D: .
size: .
V: TRBV5-4
DNA: TGTGCCAGCAGCTTGTCGGTGGGCCCCACAGATACGCAGTATTTT
CDR3: CASSLSVGPTDTQYF

J: TRBJ2-1
D: .
size: .
V: TRBV5-1
DNA: TGCGCCAGCAGCTTGGAACGGGGGTACAATGAGCAGTTCTTC
CDR3: CASSLERGYNEQFF

J: TRBJ2-3
D: .
size: .
V: TRBV7-2
DNA: TGTGCCAGCAGCTACCCGGGACCAGTTACGCAGTATTTT
CDR3: CASSYPGPVTQYF

J: TRBJ1-5
D: .
size: once
V: TRBV4-1
DNA: TGCGCCAGCAGCCAAGACAGGGTCAGTCAGCCCCAGCATTTT
CDR3: CASSQDRVSQPQHF

J: TRBJ2-1
D: TRBD1
size: .
V: TRBV3-1/TRBV3-2
DNA: TGTGCCAGCAGCCAAGGAGAGGGGGCAGGGTACAATGAGCAGTTCTTC
CDR3: CASSQGEGAGYNEQFF

J: TRBJ2-7
D: .
size: .
V: TRBV3-1/TRBV3-2
DNA: TGTGCCAGCACCCCGAGGGGCGGGATACCCTACGAGCAGTACTTC
CDR3: CASTPRGGIPYEQYF

J: TRBJ1-1
D: .
size: .
V: TRBV7-2
DNA: TGTGCCAGCAGCTATCGGCAGCCGAACACTGAAGCTTTCTTT
CDR3: CASSYRQPNTEAFF

J: TRBJ2-5
D: TRBD1
size: .
V: TRBV5-4
DNA: TGTGCCAGCAGCTCTCCCCACGGACAGGGTGGGGAGACCCAGTACTTC
CDR3: CASSSPHGQGGETQYF

J: TRBJ2-7
D: .
size: .
V: TRBV14
DNA: TGTGCCAGCAGCCTCGGACTTGGCTCCTACGAGCAGTACTTC
CDR3: CASSLGLGSYEQYF

J: TRBJ2-1
D: TRBD1
size: .
V: TRBV6-5
DNA: TGTGCCAGCAGTAAGACCGGGACAGGGAACAATGAGCAGTTCTTC
CDR3: CASSKTGTGNNEQFF

J: TRBJ1-1
D: .
size: .
V: TRBV18
DNA: TGTGCCAGCTCACCTCTAAACAAAATGAACACTGAAGCTTTCTTT
CDR3: CASSPLNKMNTEAFF

J: TRBJ2-1
D: .
size: .
V: TRBV20-1
DNA: TGCAGTGCTAGTCCTAGCTTACGCAATGAGCAGTTCTTC
CDR3: CSASPSLRNEQFF

J: TRBJ2-6
D: .
size: .
V: TRBV19
DNA: TGTGCCAGTAGCGTGGAATTGGGCTCTGGGGCCAACGTCCTGACTTTC
CDR3: CASSVELGSGANVLTF

J: TRBJ1-1
D: .
size: .
V: TRBV11-2
DNA: TGTGCCAGCAGCTTAGTGGCCGGATTGGCCACTGAAGCTTTCTTT
CDR3: CASSLVAGLATEAFF

J: TRBJ2-7
D: .
size: .
V: TRBV5-6
DNA: TGTGCCAGCAGCCCGAGTGGCTTGGAGCAGTACTTC
CDR3: CASSPSGLEQYF

J: TRBJ2-1
D: TRBD2
size: .
V: TRBV6-1
DNA: TGTGCCAGCAGTGAAAGGGACTACCACTCTGAGCAGTTCTTC
CDR3: CASSERDYHSEQFF

J: TRBJ2-3
D: .
size: .
V: TRBV7-9
DNA: TGTGCCAGCAGCTTAGCGGTCTCTACAGATACGCAGTATTTT
CDR3: CASSLAVSTDTQYF

J: TRBJ1-2
D: TRBD1
size: .
V: TRBV5-4
DNA: TGTGCCAGCAGCCCGGGACAGCGTAACTATGGCTACACCTTC
CDR3: CASSPGQRNYGYTF

J: TRBJ1-2
D: .
size: .
V: TRBV19
DNA: TGTGCCAGTAGTAATTTTGGAGGGGCTTATAACTATGGCTACACCTTC
CDR3: CASSNFGGAYNYGYTF

J: TRBJ1-3
D: .
size: .
V: TRBV6-5
DNA: TGTGCCAGTAGTTCAGGGGGAAACACCATATATTTT
CDR3: CASSSGGNTIYF

J: TRBJ2-3
D: .
size: .
V: TRBV6-4
DNA: TGTGCCAGCAGTGAACGGGGTAGCACAGATACGCAGTATTTT
CDR3: CASSERGSTDTQYF

J: TRBJ2-2
D: TRBD1
size: .
V: TRBV10-3
DNA: TGTGCCATCAGGGGACAGGGGGCGCTGGGGACCGGGGAGCTGTTTTTT
CDR3: CAIRGQGALGTGELFF

J: TRBJ1-1
D: .
size: .
V: TRBV7-8
DNA: TGTGCCAGCAGCCCATTTCAGAATTTAGCTTTCTTT
CDR3: CASSPFQNLAFF

J: TRBJ2-7
D: TRBD1
size: .
V: TRBV27
DNA: TGTGCCAGCGGCTATCCCCCCGGGACAGGGAACTACGAGCAGTACTTC
CDR3: CASGYPPGTGNYEQYF

J: TRBJ1-1
D: TRBD1
size: .
V: TRBV24-1
DNA: TGTGCCACCAGTGATCCGACAGGGGGTAAACCTGAAGCTTTCTTT
CDR3: CATSDPTGGKPEAFF

J: TRBJ1-2
D: TRBD1
size: once
V: TRBV6-5
DNA: TGTGCCAGCAGTTACCTCCGGACAGGGAACTATGGCTACACCTTC
CDR3: CASSYLRTGNYGYTF

J: TRBJ1-2
D: .
size: .
V: TRBV5-4
DNA: TGTGCCAGCAGCCTCCCCGGAGGAGGCTACACCTTC
CDR3: CASSLPGGGYTF

J: TRBJ2-6
D: .
size: .
V: TRBV3-1/TRBV3-2
DNA: TGTGCCAGCAGCCACGGTTTTAGGGGGGCTGGGGCCAACGTCCTGACTTTC
CDR3: CASSHGFRGAGANVLTF

J: TRBJ1-2
D: .
size: .
V: TRBV18
DNA: TGTGCCAGCTCACCGCAGTTTAATGAAGCTAACTATGGCTACACCTTC
CDR3: CASSPQFNEANYGYTF

J: TRBJ1-1
D: TRBD1
size: few
V: TRBV29-1
DNA: TGCAGCCTTTCCGACAGGGGAAAAACTGAAGCTTTCTTT
CDR3: CSLSDRGKTEAFF

J: TRBJ1-3
D: .
size: .
V: TRBV5-5
DNA: TGTGCCAGCAGCTGGTCCGGGTTCTCCTCTGGAAACACCATATATTTT
CDR3: CASSWSGFSSGNTIYF

J: TRBJ2-3
D: .
size: .
V: TRBV5-1
DNA: TGCGCCAGCAGCGAGAGAGACCGCACAGATACGCAGTATTTT
CDR3: CASSERDRTDTQYF

J: TRBJ2-7
D: TRBD2
size: .
V: TRBV5-5
DNA: TGTGCCAGCGCGATTGGGGGACTAGCGTCTTACGAGCAGTACTTC
CDR3: CASAIGGLASYEQYF

J: TRBJ1-2
D: .
size: large
V: TRBV27
DNA: TGTGCCAGCAGTTTATCATCAGGGTACTATGGCTACACCTTC
CDR3: CASSLSSGYYGYTF

J: TRBJ2-2
D: TRBD2
size: .
V: TRBV5-1
DNA: TGCGCCAGCAGCTTATCCGAAACCGGGACTAGCCCCGGGGAGCTGTTTTTT
CDR3: CASSLSETGTSPGELFF

J: TRBJ2-1
D: .
size: few
V: TRBV27
DNA: TGTGCCAGCAGTCCCCTCCTTAGTGGTGAGCAGTTCTTC
CDR3: CASSPLLSGEQFF

J: TRBJ2-2
D: TRBD1
size: .
V: TRBV28
DNA: TGTGCCAGCGGGACAGTGAACACCGGGGAGCTGTTTTTT
CDR3: CASGTVNTGELFF

J: TRBJ1-1
D: TRBD1
size: few
V: TRBV4-2
DNA: TGTGCCAGCAGCCAAGTGGACAGGGACGGCACTGAAGCTTTCTTT
CDR3: CASSQVDRDGTEAFF

J: TRBJ2-1
D: TRBD2
size: .
V: TRBV6-6
DNA: TGTGCCAGCAGTTCCCCCGGGACTAGCGGGAACAATGAGCAGTTCTTC
CDR3: CASSSPGTSGNNEQFF

J: TRBJ2-3
D: .
size: .
V: TRBV19
DNA: TGTGCCAGTAGTACTACCTACAGGGTATCCACAGATACGCAGTATTTT
CDR3: CASSTTYRVSTDTQYF

J: TRBJ1-1
D: TRBD1
size: .
V: TRBV6-5
DNA: TGTGCCAGCAGGAGGGACAGGGATTTATCTGAAGCTTTCTTT
CDR3: CASRRDRDLSEAFF

J: TRBJ2-1
D: TRBD2
size: .
V: TRBV10-2
DNA: TGCGCCACCTCCCTCGGGGGGACGGGTGAGCAGTTCTTC
CDR3: CATSLGGTGEQFF

J: TRBJ1-2
D: .
size: once
V: TRBV6-1
DNA: TGTGCCAGCAGTGAAAGAGCTGGCTACACCTTC
CDR3: CASSERAGYTF

J: TRBJ2-7
D: TRBD2
size: .
V: TRBV6-5
DNA: TGTGCCAGCAGTTACAATCTAGCGGGAGGGTTCGAGCAGTACTTC
CDR3: CASSYNLAGGFEQYF

J: TRBJ2-1
D: .
size: medium-sized
V: TRBV19
DNA: TGTGCCAGTAGTATGGGGATTGCGCGGGATTTTGTTCGTGGAGGTGAGCAGTTCTTC
CDR3: CASSMGIARDFVRGGEQFF

J: TRBJ2-4
D: .
size: .
V: TRBV12-3/TRBV12-4
DNA: TGTGCCAGCAGTCCACACAAGGGCATTCAGTACTTC
CDR3: CASSPHKGIQYF

J: TRBJ2-3
D: .
size: once
V: TRBV10-1
DNA: TGCGCCAGCAGTGCGGGGGACCTAGATACGCAGTATTTT
CDR3: CASSAGDLDTQYF

J: TRBJ2-1
D: TRBD2
size: .
V: TRBV7-8
DNA: TGTGCCAGCAGCTTAGTGGGACTAGATCTCGCCGGTAACAATGAGCAGTTCTTC
CDR3: CASSLVGLDLAGNNEQFF

J: TRBJ2-2
D: .
size: .
V: TRBV6-1
DNA: TGTGCCAGCAACCCCGGAGGGGCGAACACCGGGGAGCTGTTTTTT
CDR3: CASNPGGANTGELFF

J: TRBJ2-2
D: TRBD2
size: .
V: TRBV19
DNA: TGTGCCAGTAGTAGATATGGCGGGAGCGACACCGGGGAGCTGTTTTTT
CDR3: CASSRYGGSDTGELFF

J: TRBJ2-7
D: TRBD1
size: .
V: TRBV3-1/TRBV3-2
DNA: TGTGCCAGCAGCCAAGACCTGGGACAGTCGAGCTCCTACGAGCAGTACTTC
CDR3: CASSQDLGQSSSYEQYF

J: TRBJ2-7
D: .
size: .
V: TRBV6-5
DNA: TGTGCCAGCAGTTACGGAACAACCAGGGGCTCCTACGAGCAGTACTTC
CDR3: CASSYGTTRGSYEQYF

J: TRBJ2-1
D: TRBD1
size: .
V: TRBV3-1/TRBV3-2
DNA: TGTGCCAGCAGCCAAGGGACAGGGGTAGGCAATGAGCAGTTCTTC
CDR3: CASSQGTGVGNEQFF

J: TRBJ1-6
D: .
size: .
V: TRBV7-2
DNA: TGTGCCAGCAGCTTTTTACTCATTGGATTGGGGACACCCCTCCACTTT
CDR3: CASSFLLIGLGTPLHF

J: TRBJ2-2
D: TRBD1
size: .
V: TRBV3-1/TRBV3-2
DNA: TGTGCCAGCAGCCAAGGGACAGGGGCCACCGGGGAGCTGTTTTTT
CDR3: CASSQGTGATGELFF

J: TRBJ2-7
D: .
size: .
V: TRBV5-1
DNA: TGCGCCAGCAGCTTGGAACCCCCGGGGGAGCAGTACTTC
CDR3: CASSLEPPGEQYF

J: TRBJ2-1
D: .
size: .
V: TRBV27
DNA: TGTGCCAGCAGTTTAGCAGAGTACAATGAGCAGTTCTTC
CDR3: CASSLAEYNEQFF